This T cell receptor (beta chain) was found in a study of neurological immune-mediated disorders. cDNA was made by 5'RACE with 10-nucleotide random UMIs. TCRdb redid the calling of the 5' RACE reads with MiXCR, one entry per CDR3 protein. The profile shows 87,000 or so distinct CDR3 sequences, roughly 3.5% of them singletons. General study results and limits: The multiple sclerosis repertoire cluster had no clinical or MRI feature associated with it.

In regard to this clonotype: Antigen specificity is unknown. A much larger clone lies one base from this, so it may be a read error.

Unsorted libraries came from 2 million PBMCs stored at -80 °C. The sequencing input was PBMCs. This clonotype was sampled from a woman in her forties or fifties with multiple sclerosis.

CDR3 amino acids: CASSFQQYF. In DNA form, the CDR3 reads TGTGCCAGCAGCTTTCAGCAGTATTTT. The chain couples TRBV7-9 to TRBJ2-3; D unclear. Between the trimmed V and J ends, which lost 3 bases and 11 bases, there was a span of 3 bases. The CDR3 runs 9 residues. CDR1 is SEHNR and CDR2 is FQNEAQ in the germline V gene (reference sequence).